The source of this T cell receptor beta chain is a study of blood T cells in healthy people across ages. Primed by a sample-barcoded 5' primer and a J-beta primer mix, a second PCR proceeded for about 7 to 12 cycles. MiXCR was run by TCRdb on the 5' RACE reads, yielding one entry per CDR3 protein. The table includes roughly 1,100,000 distinct CDR3 sequences, around 25% detected once. CDR1 and CDR2 from the germline V gene are MNHNS and SASEGT. The CDR3 is 18 residues long. With 3 bases removed from V and 2 bases from J, the gap between germline ends came to 21 bases. This sample also appeared in a second study, on T cells of mothers and their children.

The chain joins TRBV6-1 to TRBJ2-3; the D gene is possibly TRBD1 (6 bases). The TCR comes from a girl aged 2-15 years in good health. Sample: blood. DNA of the CDR3: TGTGCCAGCAGTGACCAGGGACACGACGTATTGATCACAGATACGCAGTATTTT. Amino acids: CASSDQGHDVLITDTQYF.